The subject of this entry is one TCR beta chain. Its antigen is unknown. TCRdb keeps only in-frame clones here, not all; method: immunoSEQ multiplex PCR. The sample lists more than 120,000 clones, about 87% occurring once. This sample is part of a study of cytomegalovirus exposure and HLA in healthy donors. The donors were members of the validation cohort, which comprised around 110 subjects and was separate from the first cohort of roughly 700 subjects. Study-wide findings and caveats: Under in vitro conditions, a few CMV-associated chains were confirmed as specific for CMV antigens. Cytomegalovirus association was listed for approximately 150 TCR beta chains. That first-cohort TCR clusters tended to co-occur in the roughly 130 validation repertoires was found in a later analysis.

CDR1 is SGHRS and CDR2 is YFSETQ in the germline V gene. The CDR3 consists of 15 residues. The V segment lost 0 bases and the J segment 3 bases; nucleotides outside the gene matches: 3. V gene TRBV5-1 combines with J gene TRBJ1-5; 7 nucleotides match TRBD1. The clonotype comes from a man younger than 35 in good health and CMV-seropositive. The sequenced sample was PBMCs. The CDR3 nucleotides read TGCGCCAGCAGCTTGGACAGGGGCGCCAATCAGCCCCAGCATTTT. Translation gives CASSLDRGANQPQHF.